This T cell receptor (beta chain) came from a study of cytomegalovirus exposure and HLA in healthy donors. The V end lost 0 bases, the J end lost 4 bases, and 13 bases lay between the germline ends. The CDR3 contains 15 residues. In germline, CDR1 is MNHEY, CDR2 SVGAGI. Use of 60 Vbeta and 13 Jbeta primers characterized the PCR. Clones were sequenced by immunoSEQ multiplex PCR, and TCRdb holds only the in-frame ones, with some missing. The sample lists 200,000 to 250,000 clones, approximately 87% occurring once. Notes on the study in general: Later on, an analysis showed TCR association rates differing by HLA locus, with DRB1 the most and HLA-C the fewest. Among donors in an Asian-associated ancestry cluster, a later analysis reportedly found fewer N-insertions than the roughly 670-donor mean.

Likely unrecorded immune exposures existed in these nominally healthy donors. Worth noting for this clone: What it binds is not known.

The chain links TRBV6-5 to TRBJ2-7; no reliable D call. Sequencing used PBMCs. The TCR was taken from a human donor in good health. CDR3 nucleotide sequence: TGTGCCAGCAGTTACTCGACATCCCCCATATACGAGCAGTACTTC. This codes for CASSYSTSPIYEQYF.